This note documents a single TCR beta chain sequence. Its specificity is unknown. These data belong to a study of T cell responses to AZD1222 COVID-19 vaccine. The assay was immunoSEQ multiplex PCR, and TCRdb's table has in-frame clones only and misses some. The data contain some 120,000 clones, just over 85% of them seen just once; the ten biggest clones take up 18%. Trimming pared 4 bases from V and 3 bases from J, leaving 9 bases between. Germline V gene data show CDR1 as WNHNN and CDR2 as SYGVQD (reference sequence). CDR3 length: 13 amino acids. Study-wide findings and caveats: Increases in Spike-specific TCR breadth and depth were seen after two AZD1222 doses. CD4 TCRs associated with vaccination spanned spike, dominating at 160-218 and 743-854.

The chain couples TRBV10-1 to TRBJ1-2; D possibly corresponds to TRBD1 (5 bases). This TCR was sampled from an adult in good health. The specimen comprised peripheral blood, sampled on day 0 of MenACWY control vaccination. The CDR3, as DNA: TGCGCCAGCAGTGGACAGAGGGACTATGGCTACACCTTC. This gives the protein CASSGQRDYGYTF.